Below are 13 T cell receptor beta chains sequenced from a single sample in a study of T cells in Graves' hyperthyroidism and ophthalmopathy. Using RNA transcripts as the source, TCR beta CDR3 regions were amplified. Carried out on the TCR CDR3, a first-round RT-PCR used the HTBI primer set. Via MiXCR, TCRdb re-called the multiplex PCR reads, giving one row per CDR3 protein. The sample lists about 600,000 distinct CDR3 sequences; 12% to 15% were seen once. Source material: blood. The receptors come from a woman between 18 and 29 years old with Graves' ophthalmopathy.

This clonotype appeared a few times. V is TRBV15 and J is TRBJ2-5; D gene unclear. The CDR3 is made up of 13 amino acids. Germline V gene lookup returns CDR1 LNHNV and CDR2 YYDKDF (reference sequence). Trimming took 2 bases from V and 5 from J, leaving 9 bases between them. In DNA, the CDR3 is TGTGCCACCAGCAGAAATGGGCGGGAGACCCAGTACTTC. It translates to CATSRNGRETQYF.

CDR3 coding DNA: TGTGCCAGCAGGGACTCCCGGGGGGCCGGGGAGCTGTTTTTT. Its translation is CASRDSRGAGELFF. The gene calls are TRBV14 and TRBJ2-2; 7 bases agree with TRBD2. The CDR3 length is 14 residues. The V and J ends lost 6 bases and 6 bases, in that order; junction bases with no gene match: 7. Per the germline V gene, CDR1 is SGHDN and CDR2 is FVKESK.

The sample holds a few counts of this clonotype. This sequence joins TRBV19 and TRBJ2-4; D unresolved. The V and J ends lost 1 base and 8 bases respectively, with 12 bases between them. This CDR3 contains 14 residues. In germline, CDR1 is LNHDA, CDR2 SQIVND (reference sequence). This CDR3 is CASSIGQPLDIQYF. The CDR3, as DNA: TGTGCCAGTAGTATAGGCCAGCCTTTGGACATTCAGTACTTC.

The chain couples TRBV30 to TRBJ2-7; TRBD2 is a possible D gene (5 bases). The V end was cut by 3 bases, the J end by 6 bases, with 15 bases between. CDR1 and CDR2 from the germline V gene are GTSNPN and SVGIG (reference sequence). This CDR3 has 13 residues. CDR3 nucleotides: TGTGCCTGGAGGTTTTTTGGACGGGGCGAGCAGTACTTC. Its protein product is CAWRFFGRGEQYF.

V and J are TRBV24-1 and TRBJ2-2; 7 nucleotides match TRBD2. The V gene end was trimmed by 9 bases and the J gene end by 6 bases; junction bases not matched to a gene: 9. The CDR3 has 14 amino acids. Per germline, CDR1 KGHDR and CDR2 SFDVKD. DNA for the CDR3: TGTGCCACCGGACTAGATGACAACCCCGGGGAGCTGTTTTTT. This encodes CATGLDDNPGELFF.

This clonotype appeared many times. The gene calls are TRBV3-1 and TRBJ1-5; D is perhaps TRBD1 (5 bases). CDR3 length equals 14 residues. Germline loops: CDR1 LGHDT, CDR2 YNNKEL (reference sequence). Trimming pared 1 base from V and 6 bases from J, leaving 10 bases between. In DNA form, the CDR3 reads TGTGCCAGCAGCCAAGGCAGGGTTGGTCAGCCCCAGCATTTT. Encoded protein: CASSQGRVGQPQHF.

This clonotype was picked up many times. V gene TRBV12-3 or TRBV12-4 combines with J gene TRBJ2-7; D is perhaps TRBD2 (6 bases). Trimming stripped 5 bases from V and 0 bases from J, with 14 bases between. CDR3 length: 15 residues. For the CDR3, the DNA is TGTGCCAGCAGTCCGGGACTTAGGAGCTCCTACGAGCAGTACTTC. Residues: CASSPGLRSSYEQYF.

Many counts were recorded for this clonotype. The V call is TRBV30, the J call TRBJ2-3, with D uncertain. The V end lost 1 base, the J end lost 3 bases, and 5 bases lay between the germline ends. Germline CDR1 GTSNPN, CDR2 SVGIG (reference sequence). The CDR3 contains 12 residues. The CDR3 nucleotides are TGTGCCTGGAGTGATTCTACAGATACGCAGTATTTT. Encoded protein: CAWSDSTDTQYF.

Many counts were recorded for this clonotype. The chain has TRBV2 and TRBJ1-1; the D is unclear. Trimming pared 4 bases from V and 3 bases from J, leaving 9 bases between. Germline lookup yields CDR1 SNHLY and CDR2 FYNNEI. The CDR3 is made up of 13 amino acids. The CDR3 reads CASSGREHTEAFF. CDR3 DNA: TGTGCCAGCAGTGGTAGGGAGCACACTGAAGCTTTCTTT.

Only a few counts were recorded for this clonotype. The genes are TRBV9 and TRBJ2-5, with TRBD1 matching 9 bases. Germline V gene lookup returns CDR1 SGDLS and CDR2 YYNGEE. V lost 4 bases, J lost 4 bases, and 8 bases stayed unmatched. The CDR3 length is 15 residues. The CDR3 DNA sequence: TGTGCCAGCAGCCTACACGGGACAGGGTTAGAGACCCAGTACTTC. Translated: CASSLHGTGLETQYF.

Many counts were recorded for this clonotype. The V and J genes are TRBV29-1 and TRBJ2-7, with D perhaps matching TRBD1 (6 bases). The V end was cut by 3 bases, the J end by 3 bases, with 12 bases between. CDR3 length equals 13 residues. Germline CDR1 SQVTM, CDR2 ANQGSEA. The CDR3 spells CSVDLKQGYEQYF. The CDR3 nucleotides are TGCAGCGTTGATCTTAAACAGGGCTACGAGCAGTACTTC.

V is TRBV10-3 and J is TRBJ2-7; tentatively, D is TRBD1 (6 bases). Per germline, CDR1 ENHRY and CDR2 SYGVKD. V dropped 9 bases and J dropped 2 bases, with 14 bases sitting between them. This CDR3 spans 13 amino acids. The CDR3 DNA follows: TGTGCCATTACCAGGGACAAGACCTACGAGCAGTACTTC. It is translated as CAITRDKTYEQYF.

Many counts were recorded for this clonotype. The rearrangement joins TRBV7-3 to TRBJ2-7; TRBD1 agrees at 9 bases. The CDR3 extends over 15 amino acids. Germline CDR1 and CDR2: SGHTA and FQGTGA. The ends lost 2 bases at V and 5 bases at J; junction bases unmatched: 7. Here the CDR3 DNA reads TGTGCCAGCAGCTTAGGAACCGGGACAGGGAACGAGCAGTACTTC. Encoded protein: CASSLGTGTGNEQYF.